The sequence of this T cell receptor beta chain was determined in a study of blood T cells in healthy people across ages. For the study at large: Capturing about one barcoded beta molecule per two T cells was achieved by template switching. The study, taken as a whole, reports: In these data, TCR beta diversity tracked strongly with naive T cell percentage. Versus aged donors, long-lived donors had higher diversity and more naive CD4+ cells.

In germline, CDR1 is DFQATT, CDR2 SNEGSKA (reference sequence). The V and J ends lost 3 bases and 3 bases respectively, with 8 bases between them. This CDR3 region has 12 residues. This clonotype occurred a few times. Antigen unknown. Primers used in a second PCR of about 7 to 11 cycles were a sample-barcoded 5' primer and a J-beta primer mix. A template-switch adaptor with 12 random nucleotides tagged each cDNA molecule. TCRdb fed the 5' RACE reads into MiXCR, producing one record per CDR3 protein. The sample comprises 650,000 to 1,000,000 distinct CDR3 sequences, 30% to 45% of which are singletons, and over 10% rests with the top ten.

The receptor was isolated from a man between 18 and 35 years old in good health. The sequencing input was blood. The V gene is TRBV20-1, the J gene TRBJ1-1; D may be TRBD1 (5 bases). CDR3 nucleotide sequence: TGCAGTGCTAGTGGGGCGGACACTGAAGCTTTCTTT. This codes for CSASGADTEAFF.